The clone carrying this T cell receptor beta chain was detected only a few times. Its target is not known. Germline CDR1 reads ENHRY; CDR2 reads SYGVKD. Losses at the gene ends were 2 bases for V and 0 bases for J; bases not matched to a gene: 2. The CDR3 extends over 15 amino acids. This table comes from immunoSEQ multiplex PCR, and its TCRdb copy is limited to in-frame clones, with some not included. The sample consists of about 32,000 clones, more than 70% of them appearing once. This sample was included in a study of memory B cells and T cells in multiple sclerosis. Notes on the study in general: Shared clonotype counts depended on differing compartment clone-set sizes and were normalized.

CFSE-dim autoproliferating and CFSE-high non-proliferating T cells from unstimulated culture were sequenced separately. Cultures began with about 4.5x10^7 CFSE-labeled PBMCs, unstimulated for more than 6 days, with replicate wells pooled. CFSE at about 0.5 uM labeled the PBMCs, which were then cultured unstimulated. This chain links TRBV10-3 with TRBJ2-7; 9 nucleotides align to TRBD1. The clonotype comes from a human donor with multiple sclerosis. Sequencing used PBMCs from blood kept in culture. The CDR3 DNA reads as TGTGCCATCAGTGAGGCGGGACAGGGCTCCTACGAGCAGTACTTC. Translated: CAISEAGQGSYEQYF.